A single sample gave rise to the 13 T cell receptor beta chains below, sequenced in a study of cytomegalovirus exposure and HLA in healthy donors. Primers for the PCR totalled 60 Vbeta and 13 Jbeta. TCRdb's copy holds only in-frame clones and misses some; the assay was immunoSEQ multiplex PCR. The sample has about 140,000 clones; roughly 76% are singletons. The sample taken for sequencing was PBMCs. The receptors stem from a female donor in good health and CMV-seronegative.

The V and J genes are TRBV5-1 and TRBJ1-2; TRBD1 matches 9 bases. V was clipped by 0 bases and J by 4 bases; unmatched bases: 4. The CDR3 is 15 residues long. Germline lookup yields CDR1 SGHRS and CDR2 YFSETQ. This chain's CDR3 is CASSLAGQGGYGYTF. For the CDR3, the DNA is TGCGCCAGCAGCTTGGCGGGACAGGGTGGCTATGGCTACACCTTC. Full variable domain (rest looked up from reference TRBV5-1 and TRBJ1-2): KAGVTQTPRYLIKTRGQQVTLSCSPISGHRSVSWYQQTPGQGLQFLFEYFSETQRNKGNFPGRFSGRQFSNSRSEMNVSTLELGDSALYLCASSLAGQGGYGYTFGSGTRLTVV.

This clone is a singleton in its sample. The V gene is TRBV2, the J gene TRBJ1-2, with D tentatively TRBD1 (5 bases). Germline V CDR1 and CDR2: SNHLY, FYNNEI. The CDR3 sequence is 13 residues long. V lost 4 bases, J lost 5 bases, and 11 bases lay in between. CDR3: CASSGDRKYGYTF. CDR3 nucleotide sequence: TGTGCCAGCAGTGGCGACAGAAAATATGGCTACACCTTC.

V usage is TRBV2 and J usage is TRBJ2-7; TRBD1 matches at 8 bases. V trimming: 11 bases; J trimming: 3 bases; junction bases outside the gene matches: 9. The CDR3 consists of 13 residues. Germline V CDR1 and CDR2: SNHLY, FYNNEI. The CDR3 DNA is TGTGCCTACCAGGGGACAGGAGACTACGAGCAGTACTTC. Encoded protein: CAYQGTGDYEQYF.

The DNA of the CDR3 is TGTGCCAGCAGCACCCGGGGACAGAACTATGGCTACACCTTC. Amino acids: CASSTRGQNYGYTF. This chain uses TRBV2 with TRBJ1-2, with 7 bases aligning to TRBD1. The J segment lost 2 bases and the V segment lost 6 bases, leaving 6 bases of the junction unmatched. This CDR3 region has 14 residues. CDR1 is SNHLY and CDR2 is FYNNEI in the germline V gene.

The V and J genes are TRBV27 and TRBJ1-5; 7 bases line up with TRBD1. Germline CDR1 reads MNHEY; CDR2 reads SMNVEV (reference sequence). The V and J ends lost 6 bases and 4 bases, in that order; junction bases with no gene match: 9. The CDR3 is made up of 15 amino acids. The CDR3 spells CASSPQGGRNQPQHF. The CDR3 DNA is TGTGCCAGCAGCCCTCAGGGGGGAAGGAATCAGCCCCAGCATTTT.

This chain links TRBV30 with TRBJ2-3, with TRBD2 matching over 10 bases. The V and J ends lost 0 bases and 1 base, in that order; junction bases with no gene match: 4. This CDR3 is 16 amino acids long. The germline V gene encodes CDR1 GTSNPN and CDR2 SVGIG (reference sequence). The DNA for the CDR3 is TGTGCCTGGAGTGTGAGGCTAGCGGGGGGCACAGATACGCAGTATTTT. Its protein product is CAWSVRLAGGTDTQYF.

The chain joins TRBV18 to TRBJ1-5; tentatively, D is TRBD1 (5 bases). The ends were cut back, 0 bases at V and 7 bases at J, with 7 bases in the middle. The CDR3 runs to 13 residues. Germline CDR1 KGHSH, CDR2 LQKENI. For the CDR3, the DNA is TGTGCCAGCTCACCACCGGGGGGACAGCCCCAGCATTTT. Translation gives CASSPPGGQPQHF.

This sequence joins TRBV6-5 and TRBJ2-7; tentatively, D is TRBD2 (5 bases). The CDR3 is 14 amino acids. The V end was cut by 4 bases, the J end by 3 bases, with 13 bases between. Germline assignment: CDR1 MNHEY and CDR2 SVGAGI. CDR3 protein: CASSSEGIHYEQYF. The CDR3 DNA is TGTGCCAGCAGTTCAGAGGGTATTCACTACGAGCAGTACTTC.

This chain joins TRBV6-6 and TRBJ1-1, with 7 positions matching TRBD1. CDR1 is MNHNY and CDR2 is SVGAGI in the germline V gene (reference sequence). J gave up 1 base and V 5 bases, and 4 bases lay outside the gene matches. The CDR3 length is 14 residues. The CDR3 region is CASSPRGSNTEAFF. The CDR3, as DNA: TGTGCCAGCAGTCCCAGGGGGTCGAACACTGAAGCTTTCTTT.

V gene TRBV9 combines with J gene TRBJ2-1, with 10 nucleotides matching TRBD1. This CDR3 comprises 15 residues. V lost 5 bases, J lost 6 bases, and 8 bases stayed unmatched. Germline V CDR1 and CDR2: SGDLS, YYNGEE. This chain's CDR3 is CASRRGQGQGNEQFF. CDR3 DNA: TGTGCCAGCAGAAGGGGACAGGGGCAGGGCAATGAGCAGTTCTTC.

Turning to this clone: This likely comes from a read error, as the CDR3 has no conserved phenylalanine or tryptophan at its end. The rearrangement joins TRBV30 to TRBJ2-2; 10 positions match TRBD2. Per germline, CDR1 GTSNPN and CDR2 SVGIG (reference sequence). With V trimmed by 7 bases and J by 3 bases, 5 bases remained unmatched. The CDR3 consists of 14 residues. CDR3 sequence reads: CAFPAGGYTGELFV. The CDR3 DNA reads as TGTGCCTTCCCAGCGGGAGGGTACACCGGGGAGCTGTTTGTT.

This clone is labeled medium-sized. The V call is TRBV27, the J call TRBJ2-3; D is perhaps TRBD1 (6 bases). V gave up 5 bases and J gave up 1 base, with 22 bases separating them. The CDR3 consists of 18 residues. CDR1 and CDR2 (germline): MNHEY, SMNVEV (reference sequence). The CDR3 DNA sequence: TGTGCCAGCAGTCCTCATGTCAGGGGTGTTTGGGGCACAGATACGCAGTATTTT. This encodes CASSPHVRGVWGTDTQYF.

This clone was counted only a few times. The V gene is TRBV6-1, the J gene TRBJ1-4; TRBD1 matches 7 bases. Germline values: CDR1 MNHNS, CDR2 SASEGT. CDR3 length: 14 amino acids. V gave up 5 bases and J gave up 6 bases; unmatched junction bases: 6. CDR3: CASSLKGADEKLFF. CDR3 DNA: TGTGCCAGCAGTCTTAAGGGGGCGGATGAAAAACTGTTTTTT.